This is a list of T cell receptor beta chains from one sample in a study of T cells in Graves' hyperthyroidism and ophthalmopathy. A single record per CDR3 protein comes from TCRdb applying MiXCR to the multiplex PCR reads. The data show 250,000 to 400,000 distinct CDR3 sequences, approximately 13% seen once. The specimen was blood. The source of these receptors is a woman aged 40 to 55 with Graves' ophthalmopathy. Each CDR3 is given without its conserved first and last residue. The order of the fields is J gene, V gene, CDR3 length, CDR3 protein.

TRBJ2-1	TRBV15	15	ATSSDARGSSYNEQF
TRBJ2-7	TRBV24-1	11	ATSEYDRREQY
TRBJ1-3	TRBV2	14	ASSAKTPSSGNTIY
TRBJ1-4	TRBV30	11	AWGGSTNEKLF
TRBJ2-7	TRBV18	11	ASSVDLAREQY
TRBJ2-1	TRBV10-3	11	ATSPGRGDEQF
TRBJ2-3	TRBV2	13	ASSWTSGVTDTQY
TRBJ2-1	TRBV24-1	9	ATSDLYEQF
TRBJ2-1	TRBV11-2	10	ASSVMGGEQF
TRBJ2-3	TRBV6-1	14	ASSAPGPPVGDTQY
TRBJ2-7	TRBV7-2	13	ASSKRTSGRLEQY
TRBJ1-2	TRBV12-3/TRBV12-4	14	ASSLALIGKYYGYT
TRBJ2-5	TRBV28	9	ATQTQETQY
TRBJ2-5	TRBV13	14	ASSERLAGNQETQY
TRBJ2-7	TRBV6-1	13	ASSSRTGSSYEQY
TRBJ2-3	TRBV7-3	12	ASSPQSGTDTQY
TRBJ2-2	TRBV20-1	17	SARDLTTSGGTNTGELF
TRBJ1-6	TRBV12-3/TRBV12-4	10	ASSFENSPLH
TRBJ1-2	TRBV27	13	ASSLSSGGGYGYT
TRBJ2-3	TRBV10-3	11	AISAGTTGTQY
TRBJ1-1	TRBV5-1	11	ASSLQQGDEAF
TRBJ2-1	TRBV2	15	ASSPLGELSSYNEQF